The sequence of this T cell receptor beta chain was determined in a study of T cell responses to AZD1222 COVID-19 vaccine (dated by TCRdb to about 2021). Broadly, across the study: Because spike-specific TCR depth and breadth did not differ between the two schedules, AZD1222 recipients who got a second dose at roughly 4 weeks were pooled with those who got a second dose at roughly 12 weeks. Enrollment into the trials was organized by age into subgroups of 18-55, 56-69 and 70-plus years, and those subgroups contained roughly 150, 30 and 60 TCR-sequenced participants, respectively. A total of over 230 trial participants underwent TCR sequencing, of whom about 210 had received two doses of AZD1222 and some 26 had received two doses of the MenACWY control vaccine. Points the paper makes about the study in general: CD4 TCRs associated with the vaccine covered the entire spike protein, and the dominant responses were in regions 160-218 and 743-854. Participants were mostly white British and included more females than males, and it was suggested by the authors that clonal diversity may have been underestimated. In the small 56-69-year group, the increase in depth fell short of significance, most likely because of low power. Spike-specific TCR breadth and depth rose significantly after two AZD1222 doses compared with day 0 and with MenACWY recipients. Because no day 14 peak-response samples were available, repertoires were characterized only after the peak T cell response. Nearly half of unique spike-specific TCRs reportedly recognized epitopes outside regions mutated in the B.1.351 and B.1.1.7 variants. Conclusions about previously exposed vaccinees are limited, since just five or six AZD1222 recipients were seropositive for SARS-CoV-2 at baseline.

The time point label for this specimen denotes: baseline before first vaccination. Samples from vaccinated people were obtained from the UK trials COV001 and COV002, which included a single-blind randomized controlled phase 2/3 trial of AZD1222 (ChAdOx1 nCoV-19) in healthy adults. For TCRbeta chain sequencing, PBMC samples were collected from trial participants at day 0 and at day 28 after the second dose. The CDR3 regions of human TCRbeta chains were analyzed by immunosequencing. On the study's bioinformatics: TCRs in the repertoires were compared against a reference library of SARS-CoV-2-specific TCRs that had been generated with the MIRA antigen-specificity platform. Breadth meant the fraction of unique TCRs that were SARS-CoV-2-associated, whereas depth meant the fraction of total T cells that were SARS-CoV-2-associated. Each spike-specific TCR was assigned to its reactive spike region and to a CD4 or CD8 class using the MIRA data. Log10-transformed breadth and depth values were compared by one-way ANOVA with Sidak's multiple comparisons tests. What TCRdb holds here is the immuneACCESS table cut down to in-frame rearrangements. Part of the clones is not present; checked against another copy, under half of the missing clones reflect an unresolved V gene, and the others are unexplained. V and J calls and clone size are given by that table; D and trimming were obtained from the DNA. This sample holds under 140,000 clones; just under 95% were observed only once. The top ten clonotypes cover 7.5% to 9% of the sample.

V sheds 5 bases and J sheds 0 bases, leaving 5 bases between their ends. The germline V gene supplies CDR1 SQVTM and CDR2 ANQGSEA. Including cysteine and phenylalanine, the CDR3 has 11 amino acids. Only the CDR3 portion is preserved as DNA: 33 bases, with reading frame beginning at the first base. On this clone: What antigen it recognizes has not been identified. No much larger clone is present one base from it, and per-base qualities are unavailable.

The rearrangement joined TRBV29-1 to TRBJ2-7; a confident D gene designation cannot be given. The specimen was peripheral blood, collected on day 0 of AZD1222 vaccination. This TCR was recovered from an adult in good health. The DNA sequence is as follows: TGCAGCGTTTGGGGCTCCTACGAGCAGTACTTC. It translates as CSVWGSYEQYF.